Described below is a single T cell receptor (beta chain) sequence and its context. This sample was included in a study of blood T cell repertoires in COVID-19. Method: immunoSEQ multiplex PCR; TCRdb's copy keeps in-frame clones and lacks some. The profile shows fewer than 200,000 clones, over 80% of them singletons. V lost 3 bases, J lost 0 bases, and 12 bases lay in between. CDR1 LNHDA and CDR2 SQIVND come from the germline V gene (reference sequence). The CDR3 totals 15 residues. This chain links TRBV19 with TRBJ2-7; weak D call: TRBD1 (6 bases). The specimen was peripheral blood. The receptor's source is a woman aged 45-65 years with acute or convalescent COVID-19. The DNA for the CDR3 is TGTGCCAGTAGTATCTTAGTGGACAGCTCCTACGAGCAGTACTTC. This gives the protein CASSILVDSSYEQYF.